This T cell receptor (beta chain) was obtained from a study of beta chain features in type 1 diabetes. Whole-study context: Examined across all samples were about 110 million sorted cells.

Study-wide points: A moderate, significant TCRB CDR3 shortening appeared in type 1 diabetes across four CD4+ subsets.

Sequenced material consisted of expressed TCRB transcripts (all of the isolated RNA was reverse transcribed). The protocol was immunoSEQ multiplex PCR, while the TCRdb copy is restricted to in-frame clones and leaves out a portion. The data contain 250,000 to 350,000 clones, approximately 15% of them seen just once; the ten biggest clones take up 0.017%. Per donor, one heparinised blood draw averaged around 120 mL. About this clone itself: Its antigen remains unidentified.

Sequenced material: naive CD4+ T cells from blood. The TCR was taken from a man between 25 and 39 years old with type 1 diabetes.

CDR3 loop: CASRKFAGSTNYGYTF. The CDR3, as DNA: TGTGCCAGCCGCAAGTTCGCGGGTTCTACTAACTATGGCTACACCTTC. The chain employs TRBV6-6 and TRBJ1-2; D is unresolved. Looked up from germline, CDR1 is MNHNY and CDR2 is SVGAGI (reference sequence). The length of the CDR3 is 16 residues. V was clipped by 8 bases and J by 0 bases, with 19 bases between them.